This TCR beta chain comes out of a study of shared clonotypes between healthy human individuals (dated by TCRdb to about 2020). About the study as a whole: The cohort comprised a couple of women and a few men aged 18 to 49 years. For each donor, CD4 naive and CD4 memory were each given three plates, CD8 naive was given two plates, and CD8 memory was given one plate. Blood TCR repertoires of several healthy adults were deeply sequenced to estimate repertoire size and the extent of clonotype sharing between individuals. Different laboratories and diverse techniques were used to prepare libraries and sequence TCR repertoires, to increase sequencing depth and limit assay-specific biases. Leukapheresis yielded between about 0.94 and 9 billion PBMCs per donor. Here is what the overall study found, with its caveats: Rarefaction of sorted-subset datasets indicated incomplete sequencing despite the large sequencing depth. Sampling was restricted to blood, and TCR repertoires in tissues likely differ from the TCR repertoires found in blood. Sharing across a few donors was observed for roughly 5% of naive CD4, over 3% of naive CD8, about 2.5% of memory CD4, and roughly 0.4% of memory CD8 clonotypes. Naive subsets generally had larger estimated clonotype richness than memory subsets did. Pairwise subsampling indicated that sequencing depth was expected to affect the degree of clonotype sharing among donors. Because the study included only a small number of donors, the genetic and exposure-history diversity represented was limited. Higher generation probabilities were observed for clonotypes shared by all four sorted-subset donors than for non-shared clonotypes.

The donors were healthy, HIV-negative adults who had no recently reported acute infections or vaccinations. Every donor was a Caucasian adult living in Nashville, Tennessee, USA. CD4+ T cells were enriched by magnetic negative selection, after which naive cells were positively selected on CD45RA and the negative fraction was taken as the memory subset. Blood was obtained by leukapheresis, after which PBMCs were separated by Ficoll-Histopaque density gradient centrifugation and cryopreserved in liquid nitrogen vapor phase. Purity and quantity of every magnetically sorted T cell population were checked by analytical flow cytometry. From each sorted fraction, genomic DNA was isolated and quantified by UV absorbance on a Nanodrop 2000c. As concerns this clone: Its antigen is currently not known. No much larger clone is present one base from it, and per-base qualities are unavailable. Other nucleotide sequences from this sample produce the same CDR3.

Its CDR3 holds 14 amino acids, cysteine through phenylalanine. Left in the record is the CDR3 DNA by itself, 42 bases read in frame from the first base. According to the germline V gene, CDR1 reads SGDLS and CDR2 reads YYNGEE. The germline ends are 7 bases apart after V is trimmed by 2 bases and J by 0 bases. Using the deep immunoSEQ assay, TCR CDR3 regions were amplified from genomic DNA by multiplex PCR. Extracted genomic DNA from each cell subset was distributed evenly across all wells of several immunoSEQ 96-well plates, and each plate was treated as a replicate. For sorted subsets, each replicate PCR was loaded with roughly 190 ng genomic DNA, equivalent to approximately 27,000 T cell genomes. The purified libraries were quantified using a Qubit 3.0 fluorometer, sized with a Bioanalyzer 2100, and then quantified again using the KAPA Library Quantification kit. Each immunoSEQ 96-well plate was sequenced on its own single-read 150-cycle Illumina NextSeq 550 flow cell. Concerning the study's data processing: The immunoSEQ output contained only junctional sequences without quality scores, so filtering could not match that applied to full-length reads. Sequences were annotated with PyIR, a Python wrapper for IgBLAST v1.9, and V/J genes and CDR3 were assigned using IMGT germline references. Reads were filtered out if the reads had weak V/J assignments (E-value above 1e-6), no CDR3, stop codons, out-of-frame junctions, or ambiguous translated residues. V3J clonotypes were defined as sequences sharing an identical inferred V gene, J gene, and CDR3 amino acid sequence. Percentage overlap between repertoires was calculated by dividing the number of shared unique clonotypes by the size of the smaller repertoire. Repertoire richness was assessed with RTK rarefaction, the Chao1 estimator, and Recon v2.1 estimates of unobserved clonotypes. OLGA was used to compute generation probabilities for all TCRbeta clonotypes that the gDNA method yielded from a few donors. TCRdb retrieved this table from immuneACCESS and kept in-frame rearrangements only. Not all clones are present; in checked studies, unresolved V genes account for under half, and no reason is known for the remainder. The V and J calls and clone size were taken over from that table, and D and trimming were inferred from the DNA. This sample has 2 million to 2.5 million clones in its table, and 85% to 95% of those were observed once. The ten largest clones add up to approximately 0.4% of the sample.

This TCR was sampled from a young man in good health. Some clones in this sample may be carry-over from other donors' samples. The receptor chain draws on TRBV9 and TRBJ2-3; the D gene assignment is ambiguous. Source material: naive CD4+ T cells from PBMCs. The cell subset or site label, read with the paper, signifies: CD45RA+ positively selected. CDR3 loop: CASSVRPSTDTQYF. The DNA sequence is given as TGTGCCAGCAGCGTCCGCCCGAGCACAGATACGCAGTATTTT.